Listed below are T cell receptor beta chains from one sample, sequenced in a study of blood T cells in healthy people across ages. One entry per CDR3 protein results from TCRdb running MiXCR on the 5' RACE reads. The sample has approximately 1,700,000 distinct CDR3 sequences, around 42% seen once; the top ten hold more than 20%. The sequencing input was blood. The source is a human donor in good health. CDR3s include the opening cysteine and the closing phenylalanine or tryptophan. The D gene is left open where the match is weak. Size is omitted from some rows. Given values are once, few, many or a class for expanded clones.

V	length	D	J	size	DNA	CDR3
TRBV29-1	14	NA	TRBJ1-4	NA	TGCAGCGTTGAATCTACACCAGGGAAGGAAAAACTGTTTTTT	CSVESTPGKEKLFF
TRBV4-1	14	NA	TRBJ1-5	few	TGCGCCAGCAGCCAAGTCGCAGGAGATCAGCCCCAGCATTTT	CASSQVAGDQPQHF
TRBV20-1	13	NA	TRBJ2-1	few	TGCAGTGCTAGGGGTGCAGGGTATGGTGAGCAGTTCTTC	CSARGAGYGEQFF
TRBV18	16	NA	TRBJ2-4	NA	TGTGCCAGCTCACCAGCGGTGTGGGGAGCCAAAAACATTCAGTACTTC	CASSPAVWGAKNIQYF
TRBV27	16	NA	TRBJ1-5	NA	TGTGCCAGCAGGATGTCATTCTCTTATAGCAATCAGCCCCAGCATTTT	CASRMSFSYSNQPQHF
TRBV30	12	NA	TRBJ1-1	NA	TGTGCCTGGAGCGTCTCAGACACTGAAGCTTTCTTT	CAWSVSDTEAFF
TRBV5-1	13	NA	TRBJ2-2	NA	TGCGCCAGCAGCCTCCTCAGCAACGGGGAGCTGTTTTTT	CASSLLSNGELFF
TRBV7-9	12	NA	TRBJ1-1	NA	TGTGCCAGCAAAATTGCGGCAACTGAAGCTTTCTTT	CASKIAATEAFF
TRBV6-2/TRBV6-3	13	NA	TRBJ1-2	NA	TGTGCCAGCAGTTACGCAAACAGGGATGGCTACACCTTC	CASSYANRDGYTF
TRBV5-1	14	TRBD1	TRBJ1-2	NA	TGCGCCAGCAGCTGGGACAGGGGGCAGTGGGGCTACACCTTC	CASSWDRGQWGYTF
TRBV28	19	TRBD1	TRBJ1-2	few	TGTGCCAGCAGTTTGACAGGGGAGTATCAAAATCCTGTACTCTATGGCTACACCTTC	CASSLTGEYQNPVLYGYTF
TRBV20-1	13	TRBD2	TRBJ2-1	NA	TGCAGTGCTCGACTAGCGGGCCTTAGGGAGCAGTTCTTC	CSARLAGLREQFF
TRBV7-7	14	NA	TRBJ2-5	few	TGTGCTAGCAGCTTAGAAAGGTTTTCAGAGACCCAGTACTTC	CASSLERFSETQYF
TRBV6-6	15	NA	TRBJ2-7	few	TGTGCCAGCAGCCCCGTGGGACGCGGGGCCTACGAGCAGTACTTC	CASSPVGRGAYEQYF
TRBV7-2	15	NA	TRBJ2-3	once	TGTGCTAGCAGCCCTCAAGCGTCGAGCACAGATACGCAGTATTTT	CASSPQASSTDTQYF
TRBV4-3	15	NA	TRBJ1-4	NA	TGCGCCAGCAGCCAATCAGTGGGGACTAATGAAAAACTGTTTTTT	CASSQSVGTNEKLFF
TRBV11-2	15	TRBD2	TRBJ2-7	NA	TGTGCCAGCAGCTTAGTTCTAGCGGGGTTCTACGAGCAGTACTTC	CASSLVLAGFYEQYF
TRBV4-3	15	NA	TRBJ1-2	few	TGCGCCAGCAGCCAAGATCTGTTCGACAACTATGGCTACACCTTC	CASSQDLFDNYGYTF
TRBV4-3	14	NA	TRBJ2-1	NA	TGCGCCGGCAGCCATGTGCAGGGTCCAAGTGAGCAGTTCTTC	CAGSHVQGPSEQFF
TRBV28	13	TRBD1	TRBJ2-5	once	TGTGCCAGCGAGGGGGCGCACCAAGAGACCCAGTACTTC	CASEGAHQETQYF
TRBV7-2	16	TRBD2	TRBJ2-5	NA	TGTGCCGGCAGCAGTCGACTAGCGGCATACCAAGAGACCCAGTACTTC	CAGSSRLAAYQETQYF
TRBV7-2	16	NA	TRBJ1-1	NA	TGTGCCAGCAGCTTAGTAGGGTACGCCGAGAACACTGAAGCTTTCTTT	CASSLVGYAENTEAFF
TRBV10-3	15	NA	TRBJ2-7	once	TGTGCTATCAGTGGCTACCGGGACAAAGGTAACGAGCAGTACTTC	CAISGYRDKGNEQYF
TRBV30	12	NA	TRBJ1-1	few	TGTGCCTGGAGTGTAATACAACCCCAAGCTTTCTTT	CAWSVIQPQAFF